The 2 T cell receptor beta chains reported below all come from one sample, sequenced in a study of PD-L1 blockade in urothelial cancer. Assay: immunoSEQ multiplex PCR; the TCRdb copy retains only in-frame clones and omits some. Seen here are over 75,000 clones, roughly 84% observed once, and the top ten hold about 15%. Time point specified: pretreatment peripheral blood. Here the sequenced sample was PBMCs, taken around atezolizumab (anti-PD-L1) treatment. These receptors were collected from a man in his 60s with urothelial cancer.

J is TRBJ2-3 and V is TRBV6-5; a possible D gene is TRBD2 (5 bases). From germline, CDR1 is MNHEY and CDR2 SVGAGI. The CDR3 runs 15 residues. The V end lost 6 bases, the J end lost 0 bases, and 13 bases lay between the germline ends. CDR3 bases: TGTGCCAGCAGCAACGGACTGTCTAGCACAGATACGCAGTATTTT. As protein: CASSNGLSSTDTQYF.

This clone was picked up a small number of times. The chain recombines TRBV7-8 with TRBJ1-5; D is perhaps TRBD1 (5 bases). Per germline, CDR1 SGHVS and CDR2 FQNEAQ. This CDR3 spans 13 amino acids. V shed 5 bases and J shed 10 bases, with 15 bases lying between them. The CDR3 DNA is TGTGCCAGCAGCGGCCGGACACCTCATCCCCAGCATTTT. Its protein product is CASSGRTPHPQHF. The full variable domain, completed using reference TRBV7-8 and TRBJ1-5, is GAGVSQSPRYKVAKRGQDVALRCDPISGHVSLFWYQQALGQGPEFLTYFQNEAQLDKSGLPSDRFFAERPEGSVSTLKIQRTQQEDSAVYLCASSGRTPHPQHFGDGTRLSIL.